Shown below are 27 T cell receptor beta chains from a single sample sequenced in a study of blood T cell repertoires in COVID-19. The data were produced by immunoSEQ multiplex PCR, yet TCRdb's version contains in-frame clones alone and is incomplete. The top ten clones hold approximately 20% of a sample with 230,000 or so clones, roughly 80% of them seen once. Material: peripheral blood. All receptors derive from a young man with active or convalescent COVID-19.

This clone has just one count. V and J are TRBV27 and TRBJ2-1; 8 bases are shared with TRBD1. Per the germline V gene, CDR1 is MNHEY and CDR2 is SMNVEV (reference sequence). This CDR3 region has 16 residues. Unmatched junction bases numbered 12, after V lost 6 bases and J lost 5 bases. The CDR3 nucleotides are TGTGCCAGCAGGGGGATCGGGCAGGGGGCACACAATGAGCAGTTCTTC. Translating it yields CASRGIGQGAHNEQFF.

This chain joins TRBV4-2 and TRBJ2-7; 8 positions agree with TRBD2. The CDR3 sequence is 16 residues long. V lost 3 bases and J lost 3; bases outside the gene matches: 10. Per germline, CDR1 LGHNA and CDR2 YNFKEQ. CDR3 amino acids: CASSQDPRGANYEQYF. The CDR3 nucleotides read TGTGCCAGCAGCCAGGACCCGCGGGGGGCCAACTACGAGCAGTACTTC.

In this sample, this clone turned up once. This chain connects TRBV5-4 to TRBJ1-2, with D unclear. V lost 2 bases, J lost 4 bases, and 9 bases lay in between. Germline values: CDR1 SGHNT, CDR2 YYREEE (reference sequence). The length of the CDR3 is 13 residues. CDR3 DNA sequence: TGTGCCAGCAGCTTTGAAGGGAGCTATGGCTACACCTTC. Its translation: CASSFEGSYGYTF.

The chain recombines TRBV15 with TRBJ1-2; TRBD1 matches 7 bases. J was trimmed by 5 bases and V by 8 bases; bases with no gene match: 14. Per germline, CDR1 LNHNV and CDR2 YYDKDF (reference sequence). The CDR3 has 15 amino acids. This CDR3 is CATRPPGDRLYGYTF. The CDR3 DNA is TGTGCCACCCGACCTCCGGGGGACAGACTTTATGGCTACACCTTC. The full variable domain, its missing parts supplied by reference TRBV15 and TRBJ1-2, is DAMVIQNPRYQVTQFGKPVTLSCSQTLNHNVMYWYQQKSSQAPKLLFHYYDKDFNNEADTPDNFQSRRPNTSFCFLDIRSPGLGDTAMYLCATRPPGDRLYGYTFGSGTRLTVV.

This sequence joins TRBV3-1 (or the pseudogene TRBV3-2) and TRBJ1-2; 8 bases line up with TRBD1. This CDR3 has 13 amino acids. After removal of 3 bases from V and 8 bases from J, the junction contained 5 bases not matched to a gene. Germline assignment: CDR1 LGHDT and CDR2 YNNKEL (reference sequence). The CDR3 DNA reads as TGTGCCAGCAGCCACATGACAGGGGTCGGCTACACCTTC. As protein: CASSHMTGVGYTF.

The chain uses TRBV3-1 (or the pseudogene TRBV3-2) and TRBJ1-1; 9 positions match TRBD1. J lost 7 bases, V lost 4 bases, and 7 bases had no gene match. Germline V gene data show CDR1 as LGHDT and CDR2 as YNNKEL (reference sequence). The CDR3 sequence is 14 residues long. The CDR3 spells CASSPPRQGGEAFF. CDR3 coding DNA: TGTGCCAGCAGCCCCCCCCGACAGGGGGGTGAAGCTTTCTTT.

This clone was counted once. CDR3 in amino acids: CASSKTGGTEAFF. The CDR3 coding sequence is TGTGCCAGCAGCAAAACAGGGGGGACTGAAGCTTTCTTT. The chain links TRBV5-4 to TRBJ1-1, with 8 bases aligning to TRBD1. Trimming at V came to 4 bases and at J to 5 bases, leaving 4 bases not matched to a gene. The CDR3 spans 13 residues. Germline V gives CDR1 SGHNT, CDR2 YYREEE (reference sequence). Drawing the rest from reference TRBV5-4 and TRBJ1-1, the complete variable domain is ETGVTQSPTHLIKTRGQQVTLRCSSQSGHNTVSWYQQALGQGPQFIFQYYREEENGRGNFPPRFSGLQFPNYSSELNVNALELDDSALYLCASSKTGGTEAFFGQGTRLTVV.

The chain has TRBV6-5 and TRBJ1-2; D is possibly TRBD1 (6 bases). The germline V gene encodes CDR1 MNHEY and CDR2 SVGAGI. V lost 4 bases to trimming and J lost 8 bases, with 14 bases between them. This CDR3 has 13 residues. The CDR3 is CASSFRDIGGYTF. The CDR3 DNA reads TGTGCCAGCAGTTTCCGGGACATCGGAGGCTACACCTTC.

The V gene is TRBV28, the J gene TRBJ1-2; TRBD1 matches 7 bases. With V trimmed by 4 bases and J by 8 bases, 10 bases remained unmatched. Germline V gene data show CDR1 as MDHEN and CDR2 as SYDVKM. CDR3 length: 14 amino acids. This CDR3 is CASSSTGEGEGYTF. CDR3 in DNA: TGTGCCAGCAGTTCTACAGGGGAAGGGGAAGGCTACACCTTC.

The gene calls are TRBV13 and TRBJ2-7; the match to TRBD2 covers 11 bases. The CDR3 has 14 amino acids. The germline CDR1 and CDR2 sequences are PRHDT and FYEKMQ (reference sequence). Trimming took 4 bases from V and 3 from J; bases not matched to a gene: 2. CDR3 loop: CASSSSGGRYEQYF. For the CDR3, the DNA is TGTGCCAGCAGCTCTAGCGGGGGGCGCTACGAGCAGTACTTC.

This clone was observed a handful of times. The V and J genes are TRBV9 and TRBJ1-6, with D possibly TRBD1 on 5 matching bases. There are 15 residues in the CDR3. The V end lost 0 bases, the J end lost 7 bases, and 11 bases lay between the germline ends. The germline V gene has CDR1 SGDLS and CDR2 YYNGEE. The CDR3 spells CASSVDGGVNSPLHF. The DNA of the CDR3 is TGTGCCAGCAGCGTAGATGGGGGGGTGAATTCACCCCTCCACTTT.

This chain joins TRBV6-6 and TRBJ1-2; D possibly corresponds to TRBD1 (6 bases). Germline V gene lookup returns CDR1 MNHNY and CDR2 SVGAGI (reference sequence). V lost 5 bases to trimming and J lost 5 bases, with 18 bases between them. The CDR3 runs 15 residues. In DNA form, the CDR3 reads TGTGCCAGCAGTCAACCACGACAGGTTTCATATGGCTACACCTTC. Encoded protein: CASSQPRQVSYGYTF.

The chain is built from TRBV5-1 and TRBJ1-5; D is possibly TRBD1 (6 bases). V lost 0 bases, J lost 7 bases, and 8 bases lay in between. CDR3 length equals 13 residues. Germline lookup yields CDR1 SGHRS and CDR2 YFSETQ. The CDR3 sequence is CASSLVGAQPQHF. The CDR3 coding sequence is TGCGCCAGCAGCTTGGTGGGGGCCCAGCCCCAGCATTTT.

This clone occurred a few times. The V call is TRBV11-2, the J call TRBJ2-4, with D perhaps TRBD2 (6 bases). V shed 5 bases and J shed 0 bases, with 20 bases lying between them. Per the germline V gene, CDR1 is SGHAT and CDR2 is FQNNGV. This CDR3 comprises 18 residues. CDR3 in DNA: TGTGCCAGCAGCCCGAACTACACTAGCCCCGTAGCCAAAAACATTCAGTACTTC. Residues: CASSPNYTSPVAKNIQYF.

The chain links TRBV7-3 to TRBJ1-4; 10 nucleotides line up with TRBD1. This CDR3 is 15 amino acids long. Germline V gene lookup returns CDR1 SGHTA and CDR2 FQGTGA. After removal of 5 bases from V and 6 bases from J, the junction contained 6 bases not matched to a gene. CDR3 DNA sequence: TGTGCCAGCAGCCAGACAGGGGGCGCGGATGAAAAACTGTTTTTT. It translates to CASSQTGGADEKLFF.

This clone was detected only once. The chain couples TRBV5-8 to TRBJ1-5; D not certain. The CDR3 has 15 amino acids. Per germline, CDR1 SGHTS and CDR2 YDEGEE. Trimming took 0 bases from V and 7 from J, leaving 14 bases between them. CDR3 region: CASSLVVGRWQPQHF. CDR3 bases: TGTGCCAGCAGCTTGGTTGTAGGGAGGTGGCAGCCCCAGCATTTT.

The V and J genes are TRBV4-3 and TRBJ1-6; possibly TRBD1 for D (5 bases). Germline loops: CDR1 LGHNA, CDR2 YSLEER. The CDR3 has 15 residues. The V gene lost 1 base and the J gene lost 13 bases, with 17 bases spanning the gap. The CDR3 DNA reads as TGCGCCAGCAGCCAAGTGGTGACAGCCAGAGATCCCCTCCACTTT. Protein product: CASSQVVTARDPLHF.

This chain joins TRBV5-1 and TRBJ2-1, with D maybe TRBD2 (5 bases). Germline V lookup: CDR1 SGHRS, CDR2 YFSETQ. V was trimmed by 1 base and J by 4 bases, leaving 9 bases between them. The CDR3 covers 14 residues. CDR3 coding DNA: TGCGCCAGCAGCTTGTTGGGAGCGTACAATGAGCAGTTCTTC. Its protein product is CASSLLGAYNEQFF.

This chain uses TRBV6-5 with TRBJ1-6, with no clear D. Trimming left V 6 bases short and J 7 bases short, with 7 bases between. CDR1 and CDR2 (germline): MNHEY, SVGAGI. The CDR3 length is 12 residues. The CDR3 is CASSGLNSPLHF. As DNA, the CDR3 is TGTGCCAGCAGCGGGTTAAATTCACCCCTCCACTTT.

J is TRBJ2-7 and V is TRBV20-1, with 13 nucleotides matching TRBD2. The CDR3 loop spans 14 amino acids. After removal of 6 bases from V and 2 bases from J, the junction contained 4 bases not matched to a gene. Germline values: CDR1 DFQATT, CDR2 SNEGSKA (reference sequence). CDR3 region: CSASGTSGTYEQYF. For the CDR3, the DNA is TGCAGTGCCAGTGGGACTAGCGGGACCTACGAGCAGTACTTC.

The chain uses TRBV4-1 and TRBJ1-2; 7 positions match TRBD1. The CDR3 consists of 14 residues. V was pared by 1 base and J by 5 bases, with 4 bases of the junction left unmatched. Per the germline V gene, CDR1 is MGHRA and CDR2 is YSYEKL. CDR3 loop: CASSQVDRVYGYTF. In DNA form, the CDR3 reads TGCGCCAGCAGCCAAGTAGACAGGGTTTATGGCTACACCTTC.

The chain carries TRBV28 and TRBJ1-6; D ambiguous. This CDR3 contains 16 residues. From germline, CDR1 is MDHEN and CDR2 SYDVKM. V shed 5 bases and J shed 0 bases, with 11 bases lying between them. The CDR3 spells CASSRARGSYNSPLHF. CDR3 in DNA: TGTGCCAGCAGTAGAGCCCGGGGCTCCTATAATTCACCCCTCCACTTT.

The genes are TRBV19 and TRBJ2-3, with 9 bases aligning to TRBD2. The CDR3 sequence is 15 residues long. Germline values: CDR1 LNHDA, CDR2 SQIVND (reference sequence). After removal of 4 bases from V and 2 bases from J, the junction contained 4 bases not matched to a gene. CDR3 region: CASSKAGGNTDTQYF. DNA for the CDR3: TGTGCCAGTAGTAAGGCGGGAGGGAACACAGATACGCAGTATTTT.

The V gene is TRBV14, the J gene TRBJ1-2; tentative D call: TRBD1 (5 bases). The CDR3 spans 13 residues. Germline V lookup: CDR1 SGHDN, CDR2 FVKESK. V was shortened by 4 bases and J by 8 bases, with 14 bases between the two germline ends. CDR3 in DNA: TGTGCCAGCAGCCGCTACAGGAGTGTGGGCTACACCTTC. Its protein is CASSRYRSVGYTF.

This sequence joins TRBV4-1 and TRBJ1-3; a possible D gene is TRBD1 (5 bases). The CDR3 extends over 16 amino acids. V was cut by 4 bases and J by 2 bases, with 15 bases left in between. CDR1 and CDR2 from the germline V gene are MGHRA and YSYEKL. The CDR3: CASSPSPGGTGNTIYF. The CDR3 DNA reads TGCGCCAGCAGCCCCTCCCCCGGGGGGACTGGAAACACCATATATTTT.

V usage is TRBV6-1 and J usage is TRBJ2-2, with a weak D call TRBD1 (6 bases). The germline V and J ends were trimmed by 2 bases and 4 bases, with 14 bases remaining between them. Per the germline V gene, CDR1 is MNHNS and CDR2 is SASEGT. This CDR3 is 16 amino acids long. CDR3 in amino acids: CASSENRASSTGELFF. The CDR3 DNA reads TGTGCCAGCAGTGAAAACAGGGCGAGCAGCACCGGGGAGCTGTTTTTT.

The rearrangement joins TRBV3-1 (or the pseudogene TRBV3-2) to TRBJ2-5, with D possibly TRBD2 on 7 matching bases. The CDR3 spans 17 residues. The germline V gene encodes CDR1 LGHDT and CDR2 YNNKEL (reference sequence). Between the trimmed V and J ends, which lost 1 base and 2 bases, there was a span of 17 bases. The CDR3 DNA sequence: TGTGCCAGCAGCCAAGTTTTGCGGGGGCCGAATCAAGAGACCCAGTACTTC. Translation: CASSQVLRGPNQETQYF.